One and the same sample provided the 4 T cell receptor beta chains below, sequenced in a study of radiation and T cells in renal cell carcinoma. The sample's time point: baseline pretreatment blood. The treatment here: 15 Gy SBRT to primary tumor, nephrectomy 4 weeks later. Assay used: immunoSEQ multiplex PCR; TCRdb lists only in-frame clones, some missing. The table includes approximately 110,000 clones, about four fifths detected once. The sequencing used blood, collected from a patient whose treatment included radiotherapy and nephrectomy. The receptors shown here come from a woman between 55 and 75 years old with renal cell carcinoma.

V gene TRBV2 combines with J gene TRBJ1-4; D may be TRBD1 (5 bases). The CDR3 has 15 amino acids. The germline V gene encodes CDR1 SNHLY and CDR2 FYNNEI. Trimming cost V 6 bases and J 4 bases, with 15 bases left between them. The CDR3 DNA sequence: TGTGCCAGCAGCCCAGATCCGGGGGGTAATGAAAAACTGTTTTTT. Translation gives CASSPDPGGNEKLFF.

The CDR3 bases are TGCGCCAGCAGCCCCCAATCCGGGACAGAGCCCTACGAGCAGTACTTC. This sequence encodes CASSPQSGTEPYEQYF. The chain joins TRBV5-1 to TRBJ2-7; 7 bases fit TRBD1. The V and J ends lost 4 bases and 2 bases, in that order; junction bases with no gene match: 12. CDR3 length: 16 residues. Per the germline V gene, CDR1 is SGHRS and CDR2 is YFSETQ. Using reference TRBV5-1 and TRBJ2-7 for the parts outside the CDR3, the full variable domain is KAGVTQTPRYLIKTRGQQVTLSCSPISGHRSVSWYQQTPGQGLQFLFEYFSETQRNKGNFPGRFSGRQFSNSRSEMNVSTLELGDSALYLCASSPQSGTEPYEQYFGPGTRLTVT.

CDR3 sequence (DNA): TGTGCCAGCAGTGAAGCCGGGGTCTACGAGCAGTACTTC. It specifies CASSEAGVYEQYF. The chain uses TRBV6-1 and TRBJ2-7; weak D call: TRBD2 (5 bases). Per the germline V gene, CDR1 is MNHNS and CDR2 is SASEGT. Trimming took 0 bases from V and 3 from J, leaving 6 bases between them. The CDR3 sequence is 13 residues long.

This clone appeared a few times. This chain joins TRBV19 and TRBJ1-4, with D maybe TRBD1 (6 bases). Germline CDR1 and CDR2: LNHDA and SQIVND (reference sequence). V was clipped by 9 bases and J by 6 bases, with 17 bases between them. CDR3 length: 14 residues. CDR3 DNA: TGTGCCAGCCTACCTACAGGGATGGATGAAAAACTGTTTTTT. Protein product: CASLPTGMDEKLFF.